The clone carrying this T cell receptor (beta chain) was picked up a small number of times. The antigen is undetermined. TCRdb recomputed calls from the reads with MiXCR, one row per CDR3 protein. The table lists around 43,000 distinct CDR3 sequences, 20% of them singletons. The CDR3 runs 15 residues. The junction had 13 bases not matched to a gene; V was cut back by 6 bases and J by 7 bases. This sample is drawn from a study of T cell repertoires in cytomegalovirus infection. Background on the study: Public TCR beta signatures marked donors with CMV infection and the matching HLA.

Broader study findings: CMV carriers having the relevant HLA were flagged by cumulative public TCR beta family frequency. In two of eight donors, the top clonotype was HLA-C-restricted CMV-specific.

This clonotype was sampled from a human donor in good health (CMV status not recorded). Some clones in this sample may be carry-over from other donors' samples. This chain joins TRBV12-3 or TRBV12-4 and TRBJ2-7, with 9 bases that match TRBD2. Material for sequencing was PBMCs, sequenced either directly or after in vitro stimulation (not recorded which). The CDR3 sequence is CASSRGIAGVGEQYF. In nucleotides, the CDR3 is TGTGCCAGCAGCCGGGGGATAGCGGGAGTGGGGGAGCAGTACTTC.